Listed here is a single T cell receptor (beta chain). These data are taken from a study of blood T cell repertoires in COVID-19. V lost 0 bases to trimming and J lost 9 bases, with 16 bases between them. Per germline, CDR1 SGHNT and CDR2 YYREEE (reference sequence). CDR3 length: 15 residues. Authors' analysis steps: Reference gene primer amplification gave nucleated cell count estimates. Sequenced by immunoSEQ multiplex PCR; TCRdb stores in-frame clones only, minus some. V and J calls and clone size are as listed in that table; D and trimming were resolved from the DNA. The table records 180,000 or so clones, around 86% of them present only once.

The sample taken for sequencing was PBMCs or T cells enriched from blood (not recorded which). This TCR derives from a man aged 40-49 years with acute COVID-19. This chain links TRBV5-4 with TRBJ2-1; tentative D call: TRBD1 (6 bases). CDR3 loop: CASSLGGYREGEQFF. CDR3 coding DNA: TGTGCCAGCAGCTTGGGGGGTTACAGGGAAGGTGAGCAGTTCTTC.